This T cell receptor beta chain was obtained from a study of cytomegalovirus exposure and HLA in healthy donors. Trimming shortened V by 5 bases and J by 5 bases, and 12 bases separated the two germline ends. The CDR3 totals 13 residues. CDR1 is SEHNR, CDR2 FQNEAQ, per germline (reference sequence). Primers for the PCR totalled 60 Vbeta and 13 Jbeta. Only in-frame clones appear in the TCRdb table, and some are missing; sequencing was by immunoSEQ multiplex PCR. Of approximately 100,000 clones in the sample, about 59% were seen once. This clone was recorded once. The sequence was obtained from a man under 40 in good health and CMV-seropositive. Sequenced material: PBMCs. V is TRBV7-9 and J is TRBJ2-5; D remains unclear. The CDR3 nucleotides are TGTGCCAGCAGCCTTAGTTTGTCGGAGACCCAGTACTTC. Translating gives CASSLSLSETQYF.